This passage covers 16 T cell receptor beta chains from one sample sequenced in a study of control samples from healthy donors and cancer patients. The method was immunoSEQ multiplex PCR; TCRdb's version includes in-frame clones alone and lacks a portion of them. The data show some 140,000 clones, 80% to 90% seen once. Sequences were obtained from blood. The receptors originated from a woman aged 25 to 45 in good health.

The rearrangement links TRBV12-3 or TRBV12-4 to TRBJ1-1, with D hard to call. The CDR3 loop spans 11 amino acids. V was pared by 1 base and J by 10 bases, with 7 bases between. CDR3 coding DNA: TGTGCCAGCAGTTTAGGGCAGCGAGCTTTCTTT. It encodes CASSLGQRAFF.

The chain combines TRBV7-8 with TRBJ1-4, with 12 bases that match TRBD1. V lost 5 bases, J lost 0 bases, and 13 bases stayed unmatched. Per the germline V gene, CDR1 is SGHVS and CDR2 is FQNEAQ. The length of the CDR3 is 20 residues. The CDR3 DNA reads TGTGCCAGCAGCCCTAAAATGGGACAGGGGGCCAGAGCAACTAATGAAAAACTGTTTTTT. It is translated as CASSPKMGQGARATNEKLFF. Complete variable domain (other parts from reference TRBV7-8 and TRBJ1-4): GAGVSQSPRYKVAKRGQDVALRCDPISGHVSLFWYQQALGQGPEFLTYFQNEAQLDKSGLPSDRFFAERPEGSVSTLKIQRTQQEDSAVYLCASSPKMGQGARATNEKLFFGSGTQLSVL.

A single count supports this clone. The chain links TRBV10-3 to TRBJ2-3; 12 nucleotides line up with TRBD2. CDR3 length: 14 residues. J lost 0 bases, V lost 10 bases, and 2 bases had no gene match. The germline gives CDR1 ENHRY, CDR2 SYGVKD. Here the CDR3 reads CATGTSGSTDTQYF. As DNA, the CDR3 is TGTGCCACCGGGACTAGCGGGAGCACAGATACGCAGTATTTT.

V gene TRBV11-3 combines with J gene TRBJ2-3; D is uncertain. The CDR3 length is 14 residues. From germline, CDR1 is SGHNT and CDR2 YENEEA. Between the trimmed V and J ends, which lost 3 bases and 1 base, there was a span of 8 bases. The CDR3 region is CASSLSAGTDTQYF. The CDR3 coding sequence is TGTGCCAGCAGCTTGAGCGCGGGCACAGATACGCAGTATTTT.

This rearrangement joins TRBV7-9 to TRBJ2-7; D is uncertain. The germline V gene encodes CDR1 SEHNR and CDR2 FQNEAQ (reference sequence). V was shortened by 1 base and J by 2 bases, with 6 bases between the two germline ends. The CDR3 sequence is 13 residues long. CDR3 sequence: CASSLDSTYEQYF. DNA for the CDR3: TGTGCCAGCAGCTTAGACAGTACCTACGAGCAGTACTTC. The full variable domain, its missing parts supplied by reference TRBV7-9 and TRBJ2-7, is DTGVSQNPRHKITKRGQNVTFRCDPISEHNRLYWYRQTLGQGPEFLTYFQNEAQLEKSRLLSDRFSAERPKGSFSTLEIQRTEQGDSAMYLCASSLDSTYEQYFGPGTRLTVT.

The V and J genes are TRBV4-2 and TRBJ2-1, with TRBD2 as a possible D gene (5 bases). V was cut by 0 bases and J by 2 bases, with 14 bases left in between. CDR1 and CDR2 from the germline V gene are LGHNA and YNFKEQ. This CDR3 has 17 residues. The CDR3, as DNA: TGTGCCAGCAGCCAAGAGTTCCTCCAGCGGACCTACAATGAGCAGTTCTTC. Amino acid sequence: CASSQEFLQRTYNEQFF.

The V and J genes are TRBV6-5 and TRBJ1-1; weak D call: TRBD1 (5 bases). The CDR3 consists of 13 residues. Germline V gene sequence: CDR1 MNHEY, CDR2 SVGAGI. Written as DNA, the CDR3 is TGTTTGTCAGGGAAAACGTTGAACACTGAAGCTTTCTTT. This gives the protein CLSGKTLNTEAFF.

The chain recombines TRBV27 with TRBJ1-2, with TRBD1 matching 7 bases. The trim removed 4 bases at V and 8 bases at J, leaving 13 bases unmatched. This CDR3 has 15 residues. Germline CDR1 reads MNHEY; CDR2 reads SMNVEV (reference sequence). For the CDR3, the DNA is TGTGCCAGCAGTTCCCGGGAGGGGGCGGAGGGAGGCTACACCTTC. Protein product: CASSSREGAEGGYTF.

This clone was seen more than once but under ten times. The chain links TRBV7-9 to TRBJ1-6; 9 bases agree with TRBD1. The CDR3 covers 16 residues. CDR1 and CDR2 (germline): SEHNR, FQNEAQ (reference sequence). J was trimmed by 11 bases and V by 1 base; bases with no gene match: 9. The CDR3: CASSLVGTGRMAPLHF. The DNA for the CDR3 is TGTGCCAGCAGCTTAGTAGGGACAGGGAGAATGGCACCCCTCCACTTT. The entire variable domain, with the rest obtained from reference TRBV7-9 and TRBJ1-6, is as follows: DTGVSQNPRHKITKRGQNVTFRCDPISEHNRLYWYRQTLGQGPEFLTYFQNEAQLEKSRLLSDRFSAERPKGSFSTLEIQRTEQGDSAMYLCASSLVGTGRMAPLHFGNGTRLTVT.

In the case of this clone: In the same sample, other DNA sequences code for this CDR3. The chain has TRBV27 and TRBJ2-7; D gene unclear. The CDR3 sequence is 11 residues long. Deletions cut 3 bases from V and 6 bases from J, with 6 bases between. Germline CDR1 reads MNHEY; CDR2 reads SMNVEV (reference sequence). CDR3 protein: CASSFLGEQYF. The DNA for the CDR3 is TGTGCCAGCAGTTTCCTGGGCGAGCAGTACTTC.

The rearrangement joins TRBV28 to TRBJ1-2, with D perhaps matching TRBD1 (5 bases). This CDR3 is 12 amino acids long. Germline CDR1 MDHEN, CDR2 SYDVKM. V was shortened by 5 bases and J by 3 bases, with 7 bases between the two germline ends. CDR3 DNA: TGTGCCAGCAGTGGGGCAGACTATGGCTACACCTTC. Protein sequence: CASSGADYGYTF.

A remark on this clone: This CDR3 is also generated by other DNA sequences in the sample. The rearrangement links TRBV19 to TRBJ1-2, with D possibly TRBD1 on 5 matching bases. The germline gives CDR1 LNHDA, CDR2 SQIVND (reference sequence). CDR3 length: 13 amino acids. Trimming shortened V by 3 bases and J by 8 bases, and 13 bases separated the two germline ends. The CDR3 region has the DNA TGTGCCAGTAGTATTCCGCAGGGAGGGGGCTACACCTTC. It is translated as CASSIPQGGGYTF.

This rearrangement joins TRBV5-4 to TRBJ1-1, with D possibly being TRBD1 (6 bases). The CDR3 spans 14 residues. Germline loops: CDR1 SGHNT, CDR2 YYREEE (reference sequence). V lost 0 bases to trimming and J lost 4 bases, with 10 bases between them. The CDR3 sequence is CASSLALQGTEAFF. The CDR3 nucleotides are TGTGCCAGCAGCTTGGCGCTACAGGGCACTGAAGCTTTCTTT.

The rearrangement uses TRBV5-4 and TRBJ2-4; maybe TRBD2 (7 bases). V was pared by 9 bases and J by 0 bases, with 19 bases between. Germline CDR1 is SGHNT and CDR2 is YYREEE (reference sequence). The CDR3 extends over 16 amino acids. The DNA of the CDR3 is TGTGCCACCTCGGGGGGCGATCGACTAGCCAAAAACATTCAGTACTTC. This encodes CATSGGDRLAKNIQYF.

The rearrangement uses TRBV18 and TRBJ2-1; D gene uncertain. Trimming took off 0 bases at V and 9 bases at J, with 15 bases between the two ends. The length of the CDR3 is 15 residues. Germline CDR1 and CDR2: KGHSH and LQKENI. Here the CDR3 DNA reads TGTGCCAGCTCACCACCGGATCTCCCCGATGGTGAGCAGTTCTTC. Translated: CASSPPDLPDGEQFF.

The chain links TRBV6-5 to TRBJ2-1; 13 bases are shared with TRBD2. This CDR3 has 14 residues. Germline values: CDR1 MNHEY, CDR2 SVGAGI. V lost 10 bases and J lost 8; bases outside the gene matches: 8. The CDR3 bases are TGTGCCACCCTACTAGCGGGAGGGATCCATGAGCAGTTCTTC. Residues: CATLLAGGIHEQFF.